The T cell receptor beta chain described here comes from a study of blood T cell repertoires in COVID-19. Overall study context: COVID-19 samples from acute and convalescent phases originated in the United States, Italy and Spain. Nucleic acid was either cDNA or gDNA, and it came from T cells, B-cell-depleted T cells, or PBMCs.

As processed by the authors: Amplification of reference gene primers provided the estimated nucleated cell counts. Repertoires were generated with immunoSEQ multiplex PCR, while TCRdb's copy carries only in-frame clones and drops some. D and trimming were read from the DNA, whereas the V and J calls and clone size are those reported in that table. The sample carries 120,000 to 150,000 clones, about 83% recorded once. CDR1 is SGHTA, CDR2 FQGNSA, per germline. The CDR3 contains 13 residues. The V end lost 3 bases, the J end lost 4 bases, and 9 bases lay between the germline ends. During active infection, Seattle patients enrolled and were then monitored through disease.

The chain combines TRBV7-2 with TRBJ1-2, with D uncertain. The TCR comes from a man younger than 40 with COVID-19, enrolled during active disease. Sequencing was carried out using peripheral blood. DNA for the CDR3: TGTGCCAGCAGCTTCCGGGAGGTCTATGGCTACACCTTC. This sequence encodes CASSFREVYGYTF.